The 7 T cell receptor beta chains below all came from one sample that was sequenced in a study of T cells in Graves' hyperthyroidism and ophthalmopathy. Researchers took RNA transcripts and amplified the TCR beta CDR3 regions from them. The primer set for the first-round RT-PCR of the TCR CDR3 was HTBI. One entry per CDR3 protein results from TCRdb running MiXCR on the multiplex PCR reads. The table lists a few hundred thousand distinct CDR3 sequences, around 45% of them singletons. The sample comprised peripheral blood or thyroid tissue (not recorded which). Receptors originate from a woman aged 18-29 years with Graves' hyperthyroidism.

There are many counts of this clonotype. The CDR3: CASSLASGRGQFYGYTF. The CDR3, as DNA: TGTGCCAGCAGTCTGGCATCGGGGCGGGGACAATTCTATGGCTACACCTTC. V and J are TRBV9 and TRBJ1-2, with D tentatively TRBD1 (6 bases). CDR1 SGDLS and CDR2 YYNGEE come from the germline V gene. The CDR3 contains 17 residues. The V end lost 5 bases, the J end lost 4 bases, and 24 bases lay between the germline ends.

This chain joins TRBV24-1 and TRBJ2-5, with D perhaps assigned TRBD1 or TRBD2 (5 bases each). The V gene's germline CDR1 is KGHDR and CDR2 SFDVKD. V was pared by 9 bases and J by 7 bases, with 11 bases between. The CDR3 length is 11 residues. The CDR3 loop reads CATGAAGTQYF. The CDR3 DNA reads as TGTGCCACCGGGGCGGCGGGGACCCAGTACTTC.

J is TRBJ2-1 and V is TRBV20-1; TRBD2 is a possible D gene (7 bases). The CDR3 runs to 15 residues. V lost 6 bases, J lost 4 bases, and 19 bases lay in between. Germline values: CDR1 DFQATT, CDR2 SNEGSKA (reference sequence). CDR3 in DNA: TGCAGTGCCATCCTTGGGGGGGCTAGGTACAATGAGCAGTTCTTC. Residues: CSAILGGARYNEQFF.

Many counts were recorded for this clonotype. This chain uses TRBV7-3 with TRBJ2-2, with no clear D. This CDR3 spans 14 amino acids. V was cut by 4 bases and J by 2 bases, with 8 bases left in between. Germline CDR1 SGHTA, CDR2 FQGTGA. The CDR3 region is CASSSAGNTGELFF. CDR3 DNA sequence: TGTGCCAGCAGCTCGGCCGGAAACACCGGGGAGCTGTTTTTT. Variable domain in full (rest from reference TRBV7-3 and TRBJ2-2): GAGVSQTPSNKVTEKGKYVELRCDPISGHTALYWYRQSLGQGPEFLIYFQGTGAADDSGLPNDRFFAVRPEGSVSTLKIQRTERGDSAVYLCASSSAGNTGELFFGEGSRLTVL.

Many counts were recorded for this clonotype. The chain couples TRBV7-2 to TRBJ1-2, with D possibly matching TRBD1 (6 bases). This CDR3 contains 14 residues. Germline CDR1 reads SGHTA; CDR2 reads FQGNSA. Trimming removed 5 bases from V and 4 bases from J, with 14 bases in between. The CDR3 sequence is CASSVDRRSYGYTF. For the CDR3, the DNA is TGTGCCAGCAGCGTAGACAGGAGGTCCTATGGCTACACCTTC.

The CDR3 reads CASSWDSNTIYF. The CDR3 bases are TGTGCCAGCAGCTGGGACAGCAACACCATATATTTT. The rearrangement uses TRBV7-9 and TRBJ1-3; the match to TRBD1 covers 7 bases. Germline CDR1 reads SEHNR; CDR2 reads FQNEAQ (reference sequence). The length of the CDR3 is 12 residues. V trimming: 4 bases; J trimming: 7 bases; junction bases outside the gene matches: 1.

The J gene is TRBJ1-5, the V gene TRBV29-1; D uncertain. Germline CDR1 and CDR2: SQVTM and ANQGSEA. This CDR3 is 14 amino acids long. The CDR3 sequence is CSLMTSGRQETQHF. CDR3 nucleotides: TGCAGTCTTATGACTAGCGGGAGGCAAGAGACCCAGCATTTT.